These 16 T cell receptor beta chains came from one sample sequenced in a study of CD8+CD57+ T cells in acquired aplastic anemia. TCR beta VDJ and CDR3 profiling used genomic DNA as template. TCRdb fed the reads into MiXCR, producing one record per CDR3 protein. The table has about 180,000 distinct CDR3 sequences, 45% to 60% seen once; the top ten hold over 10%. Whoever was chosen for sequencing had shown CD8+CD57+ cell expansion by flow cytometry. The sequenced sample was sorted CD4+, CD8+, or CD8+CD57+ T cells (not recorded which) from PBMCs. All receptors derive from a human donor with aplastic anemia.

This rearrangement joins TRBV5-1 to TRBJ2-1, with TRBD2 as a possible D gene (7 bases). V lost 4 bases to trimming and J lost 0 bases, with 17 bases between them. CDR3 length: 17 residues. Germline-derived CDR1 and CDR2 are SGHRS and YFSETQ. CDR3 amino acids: CASSPLTGGSSYNEQFF. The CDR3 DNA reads TGCGCCAGCAGCCCGTTGACAGGCGGGAGCTCCTACAATGAGCAGTTCTTC. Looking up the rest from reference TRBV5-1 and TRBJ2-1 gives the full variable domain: KAGVTQTPRYLIKTRGQQVTLSCSPISGHRSVSWYQQTPGQGLQFLFEYFSETQRNKGNFPGRFSGRQFSNSRSEMNVSTLELGDSALYLCASSPLTGGSSYNEQFFGPGTRLTVL.

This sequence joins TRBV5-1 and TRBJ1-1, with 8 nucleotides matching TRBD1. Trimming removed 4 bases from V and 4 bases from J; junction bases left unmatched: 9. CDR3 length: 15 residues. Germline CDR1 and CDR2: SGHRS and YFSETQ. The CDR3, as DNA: TGCGCCAGCAGCCCGGACAGGGTGGGGGGCACTGAAGCTTTCTTT. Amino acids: CASSPDRVGGTEAFF.

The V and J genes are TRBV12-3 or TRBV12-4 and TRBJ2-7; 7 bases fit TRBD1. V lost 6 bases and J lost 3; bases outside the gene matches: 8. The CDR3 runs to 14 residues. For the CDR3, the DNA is TGTGCCAGCAGCTACGGGACAGCACTCTACGAGCAGTACTTC. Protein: CASSYGTALYEQYF.

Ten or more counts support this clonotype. CDR3 DNA: TGTGCCACCAGTGTATCCGGGGGCGCAGACGAGCAGTACTTC. This gives the protein CATSVSGGADEQYF. The rearrangement uses TRBV24-1 and TRBJ2-7; D tentatively fits TRBD1 or TRBD2 (6 bases each). The CDR3 has 14 amino acids. CDR1 is KGHDR and CDR2 is SFDVKD in the germline V gene. With 5 bases removed from V and 5 bases from J, the gap between germline ends came to 15 bases.

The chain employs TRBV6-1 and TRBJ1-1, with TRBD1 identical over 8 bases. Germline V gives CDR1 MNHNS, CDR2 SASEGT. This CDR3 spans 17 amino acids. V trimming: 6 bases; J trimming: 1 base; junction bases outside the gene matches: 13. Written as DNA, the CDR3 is TGTGCCAGCAGGGATTTTACCGGGACAGGCTCGAACACTGAAGCTTTCTTT. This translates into CASRDFTGTGSNTEAFF.

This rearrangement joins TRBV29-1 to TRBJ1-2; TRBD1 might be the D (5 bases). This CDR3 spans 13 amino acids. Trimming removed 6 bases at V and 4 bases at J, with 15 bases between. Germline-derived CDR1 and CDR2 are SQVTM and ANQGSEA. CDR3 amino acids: CSVRDGRVYGYTF. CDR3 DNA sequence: TGCAGCGTCCGGGACGGCCGCGTCTATGGCTACACCTTC.

CDR3 coding DNA: TGTGCCACCAGTCCGGGACAGGGAACCCCATACGAGCAGTACTTC. This encodes CATSPGQGTPYEQYF. The V gene is TRBV15, the J gene TRBJ2-7; 9 positions agree with TRBD1. Looked up from germline, CDR1 is LNHNV and CDR2 is YYDKDF (reference sequence). The J segment lost 4 bases and the V segment lost 6 bases, leaving 10 bases of the junction unmatched. The CDR3 runs to 15 residues.

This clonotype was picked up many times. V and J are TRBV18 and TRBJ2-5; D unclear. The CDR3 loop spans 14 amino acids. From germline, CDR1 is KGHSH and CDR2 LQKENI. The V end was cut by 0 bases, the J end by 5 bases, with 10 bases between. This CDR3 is CASSPPSIAETQYF. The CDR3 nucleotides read TGTGCCAGCTCACCACCTAGCATCGCCGAGACCCAGTACTTC.

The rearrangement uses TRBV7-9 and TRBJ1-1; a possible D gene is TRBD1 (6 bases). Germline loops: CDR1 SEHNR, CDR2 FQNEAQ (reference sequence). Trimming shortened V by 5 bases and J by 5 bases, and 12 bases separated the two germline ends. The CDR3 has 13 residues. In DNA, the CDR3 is TGTGCCAGCAGCATCGAGGGGGGAACTGAAGCTTTCTTT. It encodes CASSIEGGTEAFF.

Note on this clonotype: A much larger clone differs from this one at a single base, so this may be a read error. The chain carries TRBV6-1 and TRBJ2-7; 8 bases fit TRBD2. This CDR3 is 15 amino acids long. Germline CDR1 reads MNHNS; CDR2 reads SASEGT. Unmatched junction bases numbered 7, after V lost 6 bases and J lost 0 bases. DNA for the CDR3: TGTGCCAGCAGCGGAGCGGGGGTGAGCTCCTACGAGCAGTACTTC. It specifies CASSGAGVSSYEQYF.

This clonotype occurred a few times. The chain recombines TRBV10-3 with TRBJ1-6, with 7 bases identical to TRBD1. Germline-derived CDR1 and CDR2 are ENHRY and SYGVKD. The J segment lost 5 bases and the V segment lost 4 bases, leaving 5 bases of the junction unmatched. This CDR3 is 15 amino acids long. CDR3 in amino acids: CAISGQGYDNSPLHF. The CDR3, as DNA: TGTGCCATCAGTGGACAGGGATACGATAATTCACCCCTCCACTTT.

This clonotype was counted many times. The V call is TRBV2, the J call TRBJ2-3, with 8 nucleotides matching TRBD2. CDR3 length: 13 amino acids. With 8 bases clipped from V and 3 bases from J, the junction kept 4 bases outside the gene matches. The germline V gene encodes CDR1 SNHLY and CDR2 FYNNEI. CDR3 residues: CASHPGGTDTQYF. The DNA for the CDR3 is TGTGCCAGCCATCCGGGGGGGACAGATACGCAGTATTTT.

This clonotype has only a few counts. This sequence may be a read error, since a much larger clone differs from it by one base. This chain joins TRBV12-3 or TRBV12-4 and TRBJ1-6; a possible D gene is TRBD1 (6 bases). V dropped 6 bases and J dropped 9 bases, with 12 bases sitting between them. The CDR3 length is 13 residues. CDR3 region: CASRRQDRSPLHF. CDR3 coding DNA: TGTGCCAGCAGACGACAGGACCGTTCACCCCTCCACTTT.

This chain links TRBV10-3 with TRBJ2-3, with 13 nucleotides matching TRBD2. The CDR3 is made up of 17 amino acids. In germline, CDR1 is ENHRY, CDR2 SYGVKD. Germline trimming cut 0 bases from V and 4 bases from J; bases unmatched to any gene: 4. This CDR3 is CAISESGLAGVADTQYF. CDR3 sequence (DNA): TGTGCCATCAGTGAGTCAGGACTAGCGGGAGTTGCAGATACGCAGTATTTT.

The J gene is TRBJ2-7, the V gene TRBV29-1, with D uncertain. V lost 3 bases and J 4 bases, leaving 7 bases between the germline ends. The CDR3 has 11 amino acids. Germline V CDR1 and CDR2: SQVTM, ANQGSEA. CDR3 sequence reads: CSVDQGYEQYF. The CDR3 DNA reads TGCAGCGTTGACCAAGGTTACGAGCAGTACTTC.

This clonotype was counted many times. CDR3 in amino acids: CASGLIPGGYEQYF. The CDR3 region has the DNA TGTGCTAGTGGTTTGATCCCCGGGGGGTACGAGCAGTACTTC. This chain connects TRBV12-5 to TRBJ2-7; 7 bases fit TRBD2. The germline V gene has CDR1 LGHNT and CDR2 FRNRAP. V was clipped by 2 bases and J by 4 bases; unmatched bases: 5. This CDR3 contains 14 residues.